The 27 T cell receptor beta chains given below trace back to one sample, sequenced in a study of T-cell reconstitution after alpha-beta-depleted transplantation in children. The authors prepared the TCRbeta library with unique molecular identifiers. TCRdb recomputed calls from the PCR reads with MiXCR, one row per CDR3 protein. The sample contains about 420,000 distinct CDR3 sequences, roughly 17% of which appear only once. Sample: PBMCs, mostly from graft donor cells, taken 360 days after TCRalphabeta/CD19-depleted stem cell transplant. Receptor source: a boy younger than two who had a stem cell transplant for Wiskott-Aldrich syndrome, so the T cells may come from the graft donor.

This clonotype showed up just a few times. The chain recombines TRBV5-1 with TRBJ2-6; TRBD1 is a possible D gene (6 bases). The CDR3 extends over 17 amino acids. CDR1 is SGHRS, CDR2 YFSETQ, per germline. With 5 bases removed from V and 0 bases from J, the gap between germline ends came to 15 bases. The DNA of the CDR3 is TGCGCCAGCAGTAATTCAGGGGCCGTCTCTGGGGCCAACGTCCTGACTTTC. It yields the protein CASSNSGAVSGANVLTF.

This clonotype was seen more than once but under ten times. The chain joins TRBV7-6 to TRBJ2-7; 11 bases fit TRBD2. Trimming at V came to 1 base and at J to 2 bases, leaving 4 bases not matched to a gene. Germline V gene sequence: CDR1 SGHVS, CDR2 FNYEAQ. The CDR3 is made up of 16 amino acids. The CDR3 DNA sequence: TGTGCCAGCAGCTTAGGGGGGACTAGCGGCACCTACGAGCAGTACTTC. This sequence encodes CASSLGGTSGTYEQYF.

The CDR3, as DNA: TGTGCCAGCAGTTTTATAGGCCCAGCGGGGGCCCTTTACAATGAGCAGTTCTTC. Protein sequence: CASSFIGPAGALYNEQFF. This chain links TRBV27 with TRBJ2-1; 8 positions match TRBD2. Germline V gives CDR1 MNHEY, CDR2 SMNVEV (reference sequence). With V trimmed by 3 bases and J by 4 bases, 14 bases remained unmatched. CDR3 size: 18 residues.

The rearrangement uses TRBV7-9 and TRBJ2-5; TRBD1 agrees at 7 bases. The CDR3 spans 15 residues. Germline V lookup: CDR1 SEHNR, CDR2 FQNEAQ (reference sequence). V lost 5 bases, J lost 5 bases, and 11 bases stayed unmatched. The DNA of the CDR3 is TGTGCCAGCAGCCGGCGGACAGGTTTGGAGGAGACCCAGTACTTC. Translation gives CASSRRTGLEETQYF.

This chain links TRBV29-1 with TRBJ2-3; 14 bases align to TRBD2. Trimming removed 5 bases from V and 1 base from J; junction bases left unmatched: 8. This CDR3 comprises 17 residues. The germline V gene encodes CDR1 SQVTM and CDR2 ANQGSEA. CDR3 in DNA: TGCAGCGTTAAACCCGGGACTAGCGGGAGACGCACAGATACGCAGTATTTT. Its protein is CSVKPGTSGRRTDTQYF.

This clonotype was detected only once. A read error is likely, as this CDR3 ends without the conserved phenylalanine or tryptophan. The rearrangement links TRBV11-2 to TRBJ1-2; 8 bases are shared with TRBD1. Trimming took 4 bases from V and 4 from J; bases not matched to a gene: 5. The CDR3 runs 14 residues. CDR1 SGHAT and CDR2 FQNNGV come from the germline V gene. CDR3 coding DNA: TGTGCCAGCAGCTCCGGGACAGGACTCTATGGCTACACCTCC. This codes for CASSSGTGLYGYTS.

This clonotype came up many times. CDR3 sequence reads: CASAGTGANVLTF. DNA for the CDR3: TGTGCCAGTGCAGGGACTGGGGCCAACGTCCTGACTTTC. This chain links TRBV27 with TRBJ2-6, with D perhaps matching TRBD1 (5 bases). V lost 9 bases and J 2 bases, leaving 8 bases between the germline ends. The CDR3 is made up of 13 amino acids. CDR1 is MNHEY and CDR2 is SMNVEV in the germline V gene (reference sequence).

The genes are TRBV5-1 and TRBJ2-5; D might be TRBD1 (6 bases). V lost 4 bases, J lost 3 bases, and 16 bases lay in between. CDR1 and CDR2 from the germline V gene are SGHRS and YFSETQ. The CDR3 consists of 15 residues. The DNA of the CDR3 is TGCGCCAGCAGCAAATTCACAGGGATCGAAGAGACCCAGTACTTC. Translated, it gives CASSKFTGIEETQYF.

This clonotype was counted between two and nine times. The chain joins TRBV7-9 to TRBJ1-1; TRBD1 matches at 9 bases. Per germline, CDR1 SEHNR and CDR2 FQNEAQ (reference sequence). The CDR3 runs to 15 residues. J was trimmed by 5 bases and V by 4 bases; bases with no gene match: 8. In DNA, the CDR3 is TGTGCCAGCAGCTCCGGGACAGGGTTTAAAACTGAAGCTTTCTTT. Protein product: CASSSGTGFKTEAFF.

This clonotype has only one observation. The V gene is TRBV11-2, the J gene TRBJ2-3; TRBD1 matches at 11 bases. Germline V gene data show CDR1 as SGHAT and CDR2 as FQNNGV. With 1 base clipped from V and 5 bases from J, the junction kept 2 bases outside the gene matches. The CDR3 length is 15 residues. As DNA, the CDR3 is TGTGCCAGCAGCTTAGCAGGGACAGGGGGAGATACGCAGTATTTT. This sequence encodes CASSLAGTGGDTQYF.

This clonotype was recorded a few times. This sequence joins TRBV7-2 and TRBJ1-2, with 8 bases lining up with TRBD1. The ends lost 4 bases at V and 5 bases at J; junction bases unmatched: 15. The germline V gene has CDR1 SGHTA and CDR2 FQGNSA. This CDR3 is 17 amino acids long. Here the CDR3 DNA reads TGTGCCAGCAGCTCTCCAGAAAGGTCTCAGGGGGCATATGGCTACACCTTC. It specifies CASSSPERSQGAYGYTF. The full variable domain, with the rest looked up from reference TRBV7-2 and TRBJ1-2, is GAGVSQSPSNKVTEKGKDVELRCDPISGHTALYWYRQSLGQGLEFLIYFQGNSAPDKSGLPSDRFSAERTGGSVSTLTIQRTQQEDSAVYLCASSSPERSQGAYGYTFGSGTRLTVV.

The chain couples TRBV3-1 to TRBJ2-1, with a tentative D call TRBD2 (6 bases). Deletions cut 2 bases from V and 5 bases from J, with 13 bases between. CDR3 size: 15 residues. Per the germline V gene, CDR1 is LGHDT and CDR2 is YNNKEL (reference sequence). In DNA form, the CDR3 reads TGTGCCAGCAGCCAAAGACTAGGAGGGCACAATGAGCAGTTCTTC. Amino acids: CASSQRLGGHNEQFF.

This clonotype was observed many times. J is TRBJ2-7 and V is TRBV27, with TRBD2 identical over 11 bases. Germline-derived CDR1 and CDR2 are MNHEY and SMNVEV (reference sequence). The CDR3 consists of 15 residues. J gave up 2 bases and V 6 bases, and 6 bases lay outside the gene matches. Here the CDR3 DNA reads TGTGCCAGCAGCTTAGGGACTAGCGGCGCCTACGAGCAGTACTTC. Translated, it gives CASSLGTSGAYEQYF.

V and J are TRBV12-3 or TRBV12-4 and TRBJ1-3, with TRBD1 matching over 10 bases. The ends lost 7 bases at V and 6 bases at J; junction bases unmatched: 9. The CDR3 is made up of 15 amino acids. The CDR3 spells CASTPHGTGVNTIYF. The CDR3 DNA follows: TGTGCCAGCACACCCCATGGGACAGGGGTAAACACCATATATTTT.

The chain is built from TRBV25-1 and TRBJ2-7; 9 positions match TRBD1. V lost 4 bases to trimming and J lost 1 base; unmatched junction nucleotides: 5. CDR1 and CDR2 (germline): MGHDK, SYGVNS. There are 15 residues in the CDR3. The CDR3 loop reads CASSGWTGASYEQYF. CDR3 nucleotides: TGTGCCAGCAGTGGATGGACAGGGGCATCCTACGAGCAGTACTTC.

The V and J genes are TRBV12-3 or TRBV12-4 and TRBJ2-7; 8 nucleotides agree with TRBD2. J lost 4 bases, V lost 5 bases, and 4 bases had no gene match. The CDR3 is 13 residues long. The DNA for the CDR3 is TGTGCCAGCAGTACCCGGGGGGGGTACGAGCAGTACTTC. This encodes CASSTRGGYEQYF.

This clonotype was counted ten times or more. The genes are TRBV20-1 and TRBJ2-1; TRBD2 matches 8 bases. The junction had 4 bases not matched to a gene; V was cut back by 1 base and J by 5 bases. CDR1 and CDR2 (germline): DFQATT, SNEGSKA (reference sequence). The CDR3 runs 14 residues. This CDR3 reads CSARVAGPDNEQFF. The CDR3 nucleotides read TGCAGTGCTAGAGTAGCGGGGCCAGACAATGAGCAGTTCTTC.

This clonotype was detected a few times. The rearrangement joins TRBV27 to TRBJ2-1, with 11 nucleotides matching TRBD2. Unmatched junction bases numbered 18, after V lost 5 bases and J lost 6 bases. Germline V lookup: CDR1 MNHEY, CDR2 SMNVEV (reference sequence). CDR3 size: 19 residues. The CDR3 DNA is TGTGCCAGCAGTCCTATAGGGACTAGCGGCATTAAGGGTTTCAATGAGCAGTTCTTC. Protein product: CASSPIGTSGIKGFNEQFF.

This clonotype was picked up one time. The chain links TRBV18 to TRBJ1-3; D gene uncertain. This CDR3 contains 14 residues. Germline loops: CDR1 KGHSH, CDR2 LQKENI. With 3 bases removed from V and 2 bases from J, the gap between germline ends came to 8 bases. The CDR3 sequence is CASSPGIPGNTIYF. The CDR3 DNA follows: TGTGCCAGCTCACCGGGAATCCCTGGAAACACCATATATTTT.

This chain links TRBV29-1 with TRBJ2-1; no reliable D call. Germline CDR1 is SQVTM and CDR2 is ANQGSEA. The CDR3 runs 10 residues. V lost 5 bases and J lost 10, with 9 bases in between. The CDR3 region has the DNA TGCAGCGTTCTCCTAGTGGAGCAGTTCTTC. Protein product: CSVLLVEQFF.

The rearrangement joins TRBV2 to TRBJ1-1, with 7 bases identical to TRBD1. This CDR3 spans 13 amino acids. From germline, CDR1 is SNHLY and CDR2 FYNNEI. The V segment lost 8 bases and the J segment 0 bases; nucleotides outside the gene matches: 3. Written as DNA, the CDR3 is TGTGCCAGCGGGGGACAGTTGAACACTGAAGCTTTCTTT. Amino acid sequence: CASGGQLNTEAFF.

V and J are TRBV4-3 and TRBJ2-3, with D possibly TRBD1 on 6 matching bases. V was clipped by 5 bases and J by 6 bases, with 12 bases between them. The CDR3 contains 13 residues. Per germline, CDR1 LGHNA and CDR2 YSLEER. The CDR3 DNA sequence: TGCGCCAGCAGCAGGGGGTGGGACGATACGCAGTATTTT. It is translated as CASSRGWDDTQYF.

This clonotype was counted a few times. The CDR3 bases are TGTGCCAGCGGGGACTTCTCCTATTCAGATACGCAGTATTTT. Protein product: CASGDFSYSDTQYF. The gene calls are TRBV25-1 and TRBJ2-3; D is perhaps TRBD2 (6 bases). Trimming took 8 bases from V and 4 from J, leaving 16 bases between them. Germline V gives CDR1 MGHDK, CDR2 SYGVNS. The CDR3 has 14 residues.

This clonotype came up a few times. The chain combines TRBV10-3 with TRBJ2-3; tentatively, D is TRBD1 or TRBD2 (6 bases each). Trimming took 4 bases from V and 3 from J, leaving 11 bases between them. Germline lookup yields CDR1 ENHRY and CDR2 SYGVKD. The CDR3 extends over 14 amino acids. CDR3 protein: CAISGGRGTDTQYF. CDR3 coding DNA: TGTGCCATCAGTGGGGGGCGGGGAACAGATACGCAGTATTTT.

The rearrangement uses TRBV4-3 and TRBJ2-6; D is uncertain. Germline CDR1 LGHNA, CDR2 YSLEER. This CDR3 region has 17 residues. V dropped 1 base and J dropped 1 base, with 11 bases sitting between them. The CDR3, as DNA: TGCGCCAGCAGCCAAGGAACGATCCCATCTGGGGCCAACGTCCTGACTTTC. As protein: CASSQGTIPSGANVLTF.

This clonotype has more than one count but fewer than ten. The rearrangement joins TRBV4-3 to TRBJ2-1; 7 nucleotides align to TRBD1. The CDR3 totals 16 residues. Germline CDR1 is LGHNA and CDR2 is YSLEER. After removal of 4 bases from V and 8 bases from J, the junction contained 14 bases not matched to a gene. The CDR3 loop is CASSPVRTGQGYEQFF. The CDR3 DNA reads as TGCGCCAGCAGCCCCGTCAGGACAGGCCAGGGCTATGAGCAGTTCTTC.

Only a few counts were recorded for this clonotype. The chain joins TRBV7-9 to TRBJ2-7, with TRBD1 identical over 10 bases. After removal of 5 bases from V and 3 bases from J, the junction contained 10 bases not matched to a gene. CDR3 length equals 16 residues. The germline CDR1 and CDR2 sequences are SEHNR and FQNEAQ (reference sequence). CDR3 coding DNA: TGTGCCAGCAGCCCCGCGGGACAGGGGTTCTACTACGAGCAGTACTTC. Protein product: CASSPAGQGFYYEQYF.